Sequencing of this T cell receptor beta chain was carried out in a study of blood T cell repertoires in COVID-19. Turning to the study itself: Sites across the United States, Italy and Spain contributed samples from acute and convalescent COVID-19. T cells, B-cell-depleted T cells, or PBMCs provided the cDNA or gDNA that served as material.

CDR3 length: 16 amino acids. From germline, CDR1 is SNHLY and CDR2 FYNNEI. V lost 2 bases and J lost 5, with 18 bases in between. As originally analysed: Amplification of reference gene primers provided the estimated nucleated cell counts. Only in-frame clones appear in the TCRdb table, and some are missing; sequencing was by immunoSEQ multiplex PCR. V and J calls and clone size are those listed in that table; D and trimming were worked out from the DNA. The data contain 20,000 to 25,000 clones, 80% to 90% of them singletons. The clonotype comes from a man in his fifties with active COVID-19. This chain links TRBV2 with TRBJ2-5; D is perhaps TRBD1 (5 bases). Sequencing was performed on peripheral blood. The CDR3 coding sequence is TGTGCCAGCAGTGAATACGGCAGGGCGACCCTGGAGACCCAGTACTTC. Translated, it gives CASSEYGRATLETQYF.